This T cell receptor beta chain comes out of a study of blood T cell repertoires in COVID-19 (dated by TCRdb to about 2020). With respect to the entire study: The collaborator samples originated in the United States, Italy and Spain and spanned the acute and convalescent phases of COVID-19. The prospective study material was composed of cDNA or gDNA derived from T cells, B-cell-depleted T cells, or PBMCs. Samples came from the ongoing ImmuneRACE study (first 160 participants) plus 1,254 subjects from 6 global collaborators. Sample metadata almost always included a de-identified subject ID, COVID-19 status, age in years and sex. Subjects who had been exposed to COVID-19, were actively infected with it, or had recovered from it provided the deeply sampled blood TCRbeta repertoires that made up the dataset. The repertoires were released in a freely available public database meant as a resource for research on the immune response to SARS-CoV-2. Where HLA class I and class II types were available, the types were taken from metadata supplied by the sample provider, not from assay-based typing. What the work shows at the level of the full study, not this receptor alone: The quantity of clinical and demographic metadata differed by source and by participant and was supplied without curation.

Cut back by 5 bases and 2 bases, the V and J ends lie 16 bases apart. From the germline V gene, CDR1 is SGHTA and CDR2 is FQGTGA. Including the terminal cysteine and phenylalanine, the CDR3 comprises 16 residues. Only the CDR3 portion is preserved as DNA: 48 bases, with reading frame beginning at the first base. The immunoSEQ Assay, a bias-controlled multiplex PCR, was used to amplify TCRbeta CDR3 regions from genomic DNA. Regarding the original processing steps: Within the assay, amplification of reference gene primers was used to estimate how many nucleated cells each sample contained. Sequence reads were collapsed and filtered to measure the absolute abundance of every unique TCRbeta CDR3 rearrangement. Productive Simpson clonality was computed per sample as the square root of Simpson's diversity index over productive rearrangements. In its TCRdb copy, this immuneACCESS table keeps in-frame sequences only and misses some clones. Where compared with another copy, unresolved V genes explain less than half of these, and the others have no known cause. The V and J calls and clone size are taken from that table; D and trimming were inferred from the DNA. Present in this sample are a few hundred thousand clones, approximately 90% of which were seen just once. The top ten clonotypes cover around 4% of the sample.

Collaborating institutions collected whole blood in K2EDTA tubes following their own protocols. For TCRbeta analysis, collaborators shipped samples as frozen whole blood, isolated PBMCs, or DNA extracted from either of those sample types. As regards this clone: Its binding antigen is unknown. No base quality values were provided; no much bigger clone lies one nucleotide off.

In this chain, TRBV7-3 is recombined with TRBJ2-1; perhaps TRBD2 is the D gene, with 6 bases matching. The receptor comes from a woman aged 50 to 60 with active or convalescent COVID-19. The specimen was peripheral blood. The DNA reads TGTGCCAGCAGCCCGCTAGGTAGCGGTGCCTACAATGAGCAGTTCTTC. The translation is CASSPLGSGAYNEQFF.